The entry that follows covers one TCR beta chain sequence. These data originate in a study of sequential checkpoint blockade in melanoma. The CDR3 consists of 12 residues. V gave up 5 bases and J gave up 7 bases, with 12 bases separating them. CDR1 is SGHDT and CDR2 is YYEEEE in the germline V gene. Treatment described: randomized to nivolumab then ipilimumab (arm A) or the reverse (arm B). DNA-damaging chemotherapy had not been given to any patient beforehand. PBMC sorting kept live CD3+CD8+ cells without CD19 or CD56. Clones were sequenced by immunoSEQ multiplex PCR, and TCRdb holds only the in-frame ones, with some missing. This table holds roughly 17,000 clones, roughly 71% found once.

The rearrangement joins TRBV5-6 to TRBJ1-1; D is ambiguous. Sequenced material: CD8+ T cells sorted from blood (inferred from file names), taken from a patient given nivolumab and ipilimumab in sequence. The clonotype was recovered from a human donor with melanoma. CDR3 coding DNA: TGTGCCAGCAGGTGGAATGAGGGTGAAGCTTTCTTT. This codes for CASRWNEGEAFF.